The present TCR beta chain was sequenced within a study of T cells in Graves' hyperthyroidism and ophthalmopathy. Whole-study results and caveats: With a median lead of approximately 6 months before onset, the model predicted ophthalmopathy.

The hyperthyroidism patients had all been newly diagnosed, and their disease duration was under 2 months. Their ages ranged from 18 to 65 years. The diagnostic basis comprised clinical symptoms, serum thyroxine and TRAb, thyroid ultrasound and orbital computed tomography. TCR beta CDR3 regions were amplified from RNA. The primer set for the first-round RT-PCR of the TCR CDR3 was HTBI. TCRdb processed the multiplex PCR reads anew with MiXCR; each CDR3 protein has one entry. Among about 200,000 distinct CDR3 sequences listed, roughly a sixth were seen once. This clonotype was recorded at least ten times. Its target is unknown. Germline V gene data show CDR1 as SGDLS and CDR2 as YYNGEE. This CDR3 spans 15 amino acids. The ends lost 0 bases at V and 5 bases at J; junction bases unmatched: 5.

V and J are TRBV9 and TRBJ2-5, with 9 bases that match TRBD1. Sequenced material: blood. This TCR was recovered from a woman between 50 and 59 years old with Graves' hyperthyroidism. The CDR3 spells CASSVEQGAGETQYF. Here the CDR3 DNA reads TGTGCCAGCAGCGTAGAACAGGGGGCGGGGGAGACCCAGTACTTC.